Listed below are T cell receptor beta chains from one sample, sequenced in a study of blood T cell repertoires in COVID-19. The assay was immunoSEQ multiplex PCR, and TCRdb's table has in-frame clones only and misses some. The table includes 300,000 to 400,000 clones, around 87% detected once. The sequenced material came from peripheral blood. The source is a woman aged 45-65 years who had recovered from COVID-19. Each CDR3 is given with its conserved first and last residue. The D gene is left open where the match is weak. The size of a clone is reported for some rows only, either as once, few or many, or as a class for expanded clones.

.	TRBJ2-5	TRBV12-3/TRBV12-4	.	TGTGCCAGCAGTTTCGGGGGCCAAGAGACCCAGTACTTC	CASSFGGQETQYF
.	TRBJ1-5	TRBV19	.	TGTGCCAGTAGTATACTTCCGGGACATAAGACCCCTCAGCCCCAGCATTTT	CASSILPGHKTPQPQHF
.	TRBJ2-3	TRBV18	TRBD1	TGTGCCAGCTCGATCGGACAGGGGGCATCAGATACGCAGTATTTT	CASSIGQGASDTQYF
.	TRBJ1-4	TRBV11-2	.	TGTGCCAGCAGCTTATTGAGTAACGGGGGTGAAAAACTGTTTTTT	CASSLLSNGGEKLFF
.	TRBJ1-4	TRBV6-1	TRBD1	TGTGCCAGCAGTGATGCAGGGGGCTTTATGATTGCTAATGAAAAACTGTTTTTT	CASSDAGGFMIANEKLFF
.	TRBJ2-1	TRBV5-1	.	TGCGCCAGCAGCGCCGGGACTCCTAACGGAGAGCAGTTCTTC	CASSAGTPNGEQFF
.	TRBJ1-1	TRBV14	TRBD1	TGTGCCAGCAGCAAGACAGGGGCTGAAGCTTTCTTT	CASSKTGAEAFF
few	TRBJ1-1	TRBV28	TRBD1	TGTGCCAGCAGCGTCCCGGGACAGGGGGGCACTGAAGCTTTCTTT	CASSVPGQGGTEAFF
.	TRBJ1-1	TRBV19	TRBD1	TGTGCCAGTAGCCGGACAGGGCGGACTGAAGCTTTCTTT	CASSRTGRTEAFF
.	TRBJ2-1	TRBV7-2	TRBD2	TGTGCCAGCAGCCCCCCTTCGGGGGGAATGAATGAGCAGTTCTTC	CASSPPSGGMNEQFF
.	TRBJ1-2	TRBV3-1/TRBV3-2	.	TGTGCCAGCAGCCAAGACTGGCAGGTCACTAACTATGGCTACACCTTC	CASSQDWQVTNYGYTF
few	TRBJ1-1	TRBV3-1/TRBV3-2	.	TGTGCCAGCAGCCAAGGGGGACTAGGACTCCGGAACACTGAAGCTTTCTTT	CASSQGGLGLRNTEAFF
.	TRBJ2-1	TRBV7-6	TRBD1	TGTGCCAGCAGCCGGACAGGCCCCTACAATGAGCAGTTCTTC	CASSRTGPYNEQFF
.	TRBJ2-1	TRBV7-8	.	TGTGCCAGCAGCTTAATTCATAATCCCCGGGATGAGCAGTTCTTC	CASSLIHNPRDEQFF
.	TRBJ1-1	TRBV11-2	.	TGTGCCAGCAGCTTAGATTGGAGGGACACTGAAGCTTTCTTT	CASSLDWRDTEAFF
.	TRBJ2-1	TRBV6-1	TRBD2	TGTGCCAGCAGTGATGGACTAGCGGGAGTCCTTCCGGGGGAGCAGTTCTTC	CASSDGLAGVLPGEQFF
.	TRBJ2-7	TRBV10-1	TRBD2	TGCGCCAGCAGTGCCAGCGGGGTCGGCGAGCAGTACTTC	CASSASGVGEQYF
many	TRBJ1-6	TRBV28	TRBD1	TGTGCCAGCAGTTTGGGTGACAGGGGCGAGCATTCACCCCTCCACTTT	CASSLGDRGEHSPLHF
.	TRBJ2-1	TRBV11-3	.	TGTGCCAGCAGCAAGAAGGGGGAGCAGTTCTTC	CASSKKGEQFF
.	TRBJ2-7	TRBV7-9	.	TGTGCCAGCAGCTCTACCGACAGGGAGCAGTACTTC	CASSSTDREQYF
.	TRBJ2-3	TRBV6-1	TRBD2	TGTGCCAGCAGTGTTCCTAGCGGGGGGGCCCCTCCCGGACGCACAGATACGCAGTATTTT	CASSVPSGGAPPGRTDTQYF
few	TRBJ2-2	TRBV30	TRBD1	TGTGCCTGGAGACAGGGGGCCGGGGAGCTGTTTTTT	CAWRQGAGELFF
few	TRBJ2-3	TRBV20-1	.	TGCAGTGCTAGAGGGCCCAATACGCAGTATTTT	CSARGPNTQYF
.	TRBJ2-3	TRBV9	.	TGTGCCAGCAGCGCGAGTAGCACAGATACGCAGTATTTT	CASSASSTDTQYF
few	TRBJ2-1	TRBV7-3	TRBD2	TGTGCCAGCAGCTTAACCCATAGGACTAGCGGGAGGGGCAATGAGCAGTTCTTC	CASSLTHRTSGRGNEQFF
.	TRBJ2-7	TRBV4-3	TRBD2	TGCGCCAGCAGCCAGTCCTCTAGCGGGGGAGTCTACGAGCAGTACTTC	CASSQSSSGGVYEQYF
.	TRBJ1-1	TRBV7-6	.	TGTGCCAGCAGCCGAGATGTAAGCGCTTTCTTT	CASSRDVSAFF